The TCR beta chain described here comes from a study of T-cell reconstitution after alpha-beta-depleted transplantation in children. Unique molecular identifiers were used in preparing the TCRbeta library. One entry per CDR3 protein, called by TCRdb with MiXCR from the PCR reads. The table includes around 380,000 distinct CDR3 sequences, 11% detected once. The specimen comprised PBMCs from the stem cell graft donor, sampled from the stem cell graft. The sequence derives from a human donor who donated a stem cell graft to a child with acute myeloid leukemia.

The CDR3 reads CASSQGGLEDTGELFF. The DNA of the CDR3 is TGTGCCAGCAGCCAAGGAGGACTAGAGGACACCGGGGAGCTGTTTTTT. V and J are TRBV4-2 and TRBJ2-2; 7 nucleotides match TRBD2. V was pared by 1 base and J by 3 bases, with 5 bases of the junction left unmatched. In germline, CDR1 is LGHNA, CDR2 YNFKEQ. CDR3 length equals 16 residues.